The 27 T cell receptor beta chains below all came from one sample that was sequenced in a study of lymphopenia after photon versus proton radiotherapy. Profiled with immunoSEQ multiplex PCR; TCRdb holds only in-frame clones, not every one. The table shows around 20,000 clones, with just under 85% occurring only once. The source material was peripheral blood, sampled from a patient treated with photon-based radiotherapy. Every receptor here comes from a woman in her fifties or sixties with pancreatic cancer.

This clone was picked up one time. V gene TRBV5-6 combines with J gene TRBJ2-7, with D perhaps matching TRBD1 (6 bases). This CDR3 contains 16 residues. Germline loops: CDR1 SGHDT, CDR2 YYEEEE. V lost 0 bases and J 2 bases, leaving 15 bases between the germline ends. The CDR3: CASSLGKNRAAYEQYF. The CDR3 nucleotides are TGTGCCAGCAGCTTGGGAAAGAACAGGGCCGCCTACGAGCAGTACTTC.

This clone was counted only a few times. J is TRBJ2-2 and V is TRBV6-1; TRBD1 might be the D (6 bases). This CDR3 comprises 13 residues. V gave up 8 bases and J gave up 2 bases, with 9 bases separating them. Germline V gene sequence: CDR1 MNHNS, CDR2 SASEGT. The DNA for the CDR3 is TGTGCCAGCTCGGGACAAAACACCGGGGAGCTGTTTTTT. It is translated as CASSGQNTGELFF.

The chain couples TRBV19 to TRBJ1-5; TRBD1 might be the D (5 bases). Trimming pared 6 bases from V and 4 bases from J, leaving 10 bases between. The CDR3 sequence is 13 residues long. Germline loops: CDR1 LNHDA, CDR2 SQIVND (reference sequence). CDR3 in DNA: TGTGCCAGTAGACAGGTAGAAAATCAGCCCCAGCATTTT. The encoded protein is CASRQVENQPQHF.

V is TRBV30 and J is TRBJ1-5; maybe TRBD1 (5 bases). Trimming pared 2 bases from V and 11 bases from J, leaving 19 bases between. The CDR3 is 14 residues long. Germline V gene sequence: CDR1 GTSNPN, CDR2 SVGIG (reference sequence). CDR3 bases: TGTGCCTGGAGTCCATCATCCGCGGGGCCGACCCAGCATTTT. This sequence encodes CAWSPSSAGPTQHF.

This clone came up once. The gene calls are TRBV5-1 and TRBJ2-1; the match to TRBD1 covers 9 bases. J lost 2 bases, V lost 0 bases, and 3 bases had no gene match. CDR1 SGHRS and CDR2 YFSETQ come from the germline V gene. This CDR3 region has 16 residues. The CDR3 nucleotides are TGCGCCAGCAGCTTGGTAGGGGACAGGGCCTACAATGAGCAGTTCTTC. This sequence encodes CASSLVGDRAYNEQFF.

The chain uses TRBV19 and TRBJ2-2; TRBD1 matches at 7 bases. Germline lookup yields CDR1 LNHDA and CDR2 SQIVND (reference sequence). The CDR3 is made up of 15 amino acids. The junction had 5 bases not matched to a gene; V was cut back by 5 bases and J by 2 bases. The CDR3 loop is CASSPRQGNTGELFF. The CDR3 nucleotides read TGTGCCAGTAGTCCCAGACAGGGCAACACCGGGGAGCTGTTTTTT.

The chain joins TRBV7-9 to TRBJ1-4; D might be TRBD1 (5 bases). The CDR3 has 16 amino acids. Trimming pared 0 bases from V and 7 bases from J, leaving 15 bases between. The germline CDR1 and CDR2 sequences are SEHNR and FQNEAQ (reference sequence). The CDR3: CASSLASQGGSEKLFF. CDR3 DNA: TGTGCCAGCAGCTTAGCGTCCCAGGGTGGAAGTGAAAAACTGTTTTTT.

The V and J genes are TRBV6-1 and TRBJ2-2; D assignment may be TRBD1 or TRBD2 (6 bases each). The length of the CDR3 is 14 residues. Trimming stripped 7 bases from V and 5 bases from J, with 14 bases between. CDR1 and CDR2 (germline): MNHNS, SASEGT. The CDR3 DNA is TGTGCCAGCAAGAGACAGGCGGGAACCGGGGAGCTGTTTTTT. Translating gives CASKRQAGTGELFF.

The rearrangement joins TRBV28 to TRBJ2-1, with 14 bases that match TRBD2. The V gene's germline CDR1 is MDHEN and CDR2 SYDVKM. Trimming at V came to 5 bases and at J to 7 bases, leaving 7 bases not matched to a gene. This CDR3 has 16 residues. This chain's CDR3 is CASSRGLAGVGNEQFF. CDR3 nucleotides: TGTGCCAGCAGTCGGGGACTAGCGGGAGTTGGGAATGAGCAGTTCTTC. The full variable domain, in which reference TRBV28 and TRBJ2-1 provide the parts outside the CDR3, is DVKVTQSSRYLVKRTGEKVFLECVQDMDHENMFWYRQDPGLGLRLIYFSYDVKMKEKGDIPEGYSVSREKKERFSLILESASTNQTSMYLCASSRGLAGVGNEQFFGPGTRLTVL.

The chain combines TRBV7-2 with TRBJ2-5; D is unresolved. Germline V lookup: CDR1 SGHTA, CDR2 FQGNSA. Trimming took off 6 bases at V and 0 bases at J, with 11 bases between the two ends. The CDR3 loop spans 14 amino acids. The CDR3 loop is CASRKAWDQETQYF. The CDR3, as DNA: TGTGCCAGCAGAAAAGCTTGGGACCAAGAGACCCAGTACTTC.

DNA of the CDR3: TGTGCCAGTTCATCCCTACAGGGGGTTGGAAACACCATATATTTT. Translated, it gives CASSSLQGVGNTIYF. The rearrangement links TRBV6-1 to TRBJ1-3; 8 bases are a match to TRBD1. This CDR3 spans 15 amino acids. Losses at the gene ends were 9 bases for V and 3 bases for J; bases not matched to a gene: 10. Germline values: CDR1 MNHNS, CDR2 SASEGT.

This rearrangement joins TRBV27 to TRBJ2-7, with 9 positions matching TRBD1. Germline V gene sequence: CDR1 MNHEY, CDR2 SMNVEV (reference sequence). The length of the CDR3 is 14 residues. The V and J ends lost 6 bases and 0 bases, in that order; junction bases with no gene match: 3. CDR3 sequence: CASRWGQGSYEQYF. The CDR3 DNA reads TGTGCCAGCAGATGGGGACAGGGCTCCTACGAGCAGTACTTC.

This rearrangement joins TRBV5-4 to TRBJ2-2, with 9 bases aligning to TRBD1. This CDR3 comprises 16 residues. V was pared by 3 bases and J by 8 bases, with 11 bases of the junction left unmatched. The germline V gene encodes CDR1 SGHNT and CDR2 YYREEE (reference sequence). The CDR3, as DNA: TGTGCCAGCAGCTCGGGACAGGGAGAGGCAAGAGGGGAGCTGTTTTTT. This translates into CASSSGQGEARGELFF. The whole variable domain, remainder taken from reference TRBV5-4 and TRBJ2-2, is ETGVTQSPTHLIKTRGQQVTLRCSSQSGHNTVSWYQQALGQGPQFIFQYYREEENGRGNFPPRFSGLQFPNYSSELNVNALELDDSALYLCASSSGQGEARGELFFGEGSRLTVL.

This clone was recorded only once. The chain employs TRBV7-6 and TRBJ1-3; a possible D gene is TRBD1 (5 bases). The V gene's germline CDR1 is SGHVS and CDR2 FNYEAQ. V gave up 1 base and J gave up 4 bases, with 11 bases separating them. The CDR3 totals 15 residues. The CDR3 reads CASSLGQGGGNTIYF. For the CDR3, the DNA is TGTGCCAGCAGCTTAGGCCAGGGAGGCGGAAACACCATATATTTT.

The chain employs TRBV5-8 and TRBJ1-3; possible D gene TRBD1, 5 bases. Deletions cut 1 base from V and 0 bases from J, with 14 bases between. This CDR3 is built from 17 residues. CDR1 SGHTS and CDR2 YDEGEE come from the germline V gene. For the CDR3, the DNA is TGTGCCAGCAGCTTGTATGGACAACTACTCTCTGGAAACACCATATATTTT. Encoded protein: CASSLYGQLLSGNTIYF.

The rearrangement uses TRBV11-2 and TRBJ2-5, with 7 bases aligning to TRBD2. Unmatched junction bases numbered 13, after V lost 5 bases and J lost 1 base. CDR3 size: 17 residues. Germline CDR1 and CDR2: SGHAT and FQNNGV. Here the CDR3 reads CASSVGLGGSFQETQYF. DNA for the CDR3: TGTGCCAGCAGCGTCGGGTTGGGAGGGTCCTTCCAAGAGACCCAGTACTTC.

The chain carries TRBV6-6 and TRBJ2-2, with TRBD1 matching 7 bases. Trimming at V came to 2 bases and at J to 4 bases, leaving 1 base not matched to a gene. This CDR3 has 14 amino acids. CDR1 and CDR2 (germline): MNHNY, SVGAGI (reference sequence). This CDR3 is CASSYDRATGELFF. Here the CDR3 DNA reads TGTGCCAGCAGTTACGACAGGGCCACCGGGGAGCTGTTTTTT.

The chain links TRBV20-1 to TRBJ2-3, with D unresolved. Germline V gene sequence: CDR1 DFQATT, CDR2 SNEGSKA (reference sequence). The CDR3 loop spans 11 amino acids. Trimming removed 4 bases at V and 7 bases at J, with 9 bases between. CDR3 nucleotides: TGCAGTGCTATCTCTGGAAATACGCAGTATTTT. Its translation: CSAISGNTQYF.

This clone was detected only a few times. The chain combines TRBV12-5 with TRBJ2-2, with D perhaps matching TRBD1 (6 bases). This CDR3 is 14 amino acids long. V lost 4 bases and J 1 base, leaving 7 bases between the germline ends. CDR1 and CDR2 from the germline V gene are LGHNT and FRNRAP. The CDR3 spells CASGSRGNTGELFF. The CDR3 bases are TGTGCTAGTGGTTCCAGGGGGAACACCGGGGAGCTGTTTTTT.

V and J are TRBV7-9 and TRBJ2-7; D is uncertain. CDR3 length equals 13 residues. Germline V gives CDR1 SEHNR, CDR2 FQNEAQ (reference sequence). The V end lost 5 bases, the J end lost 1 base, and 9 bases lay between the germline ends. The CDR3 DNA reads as TGTGCCAGCAGCCGTGGATATTCCTACGAGCAGTACTTC. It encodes CASSRGYSYEQYF.

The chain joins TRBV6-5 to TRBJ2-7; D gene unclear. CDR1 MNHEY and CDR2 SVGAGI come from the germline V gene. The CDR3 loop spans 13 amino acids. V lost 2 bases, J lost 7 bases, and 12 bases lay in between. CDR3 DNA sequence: TGTGCCAGCAGTTACAGGGAACTGGGTGAGCAGTACTTC. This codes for CASSYRELGEQYF.

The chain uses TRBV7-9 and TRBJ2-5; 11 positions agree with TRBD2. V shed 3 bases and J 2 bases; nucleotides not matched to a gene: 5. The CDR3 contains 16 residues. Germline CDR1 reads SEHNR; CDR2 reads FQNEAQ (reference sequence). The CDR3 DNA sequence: TGTGCCAGCAGCTTTACTAGCGGGAGAACTCAAGAGACCCAGTACTTC. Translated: CASSFTSGRTQETQYF.

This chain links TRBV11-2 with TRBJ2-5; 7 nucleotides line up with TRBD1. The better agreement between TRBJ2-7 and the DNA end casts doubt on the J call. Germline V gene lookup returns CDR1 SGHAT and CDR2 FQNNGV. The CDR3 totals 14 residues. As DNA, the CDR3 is TGTGCCAGCAGCTCCAGACAGGGTAGCGACGAGCAGTACTTC. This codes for CASSSRQGSDEQYF.

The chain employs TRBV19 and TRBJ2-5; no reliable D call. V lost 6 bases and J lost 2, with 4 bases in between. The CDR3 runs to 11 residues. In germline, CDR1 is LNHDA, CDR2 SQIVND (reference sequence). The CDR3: CASRQQETQYF. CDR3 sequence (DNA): TGTGCCAGTAGACAGCAAGAGACCCAGTACTTC.

The CDR3 DNA reads as TGTGCCAGTAGTATAGGCCGGATCATGAACACTGAAGCTTTCTTT. It encodes CASSIGRIMNTEAFF. The chain is built from TRBV19 and TRBJ1-1; D gene unclear. Germline V CDR1 and CDR2: LNHDA, SQIVND (reference sequence). V lost 1 base and J 0 bases, leaving 9 bases between the germline ends. CDR3 length: 15 amino acids.

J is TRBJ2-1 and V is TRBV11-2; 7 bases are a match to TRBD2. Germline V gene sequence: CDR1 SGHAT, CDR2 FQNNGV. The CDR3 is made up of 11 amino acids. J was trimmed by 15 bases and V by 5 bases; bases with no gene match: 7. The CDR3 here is CASSRGLGMFF. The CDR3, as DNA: TGTGCCAGCAGCCGTGGACTAGGGATGTTCTTC.

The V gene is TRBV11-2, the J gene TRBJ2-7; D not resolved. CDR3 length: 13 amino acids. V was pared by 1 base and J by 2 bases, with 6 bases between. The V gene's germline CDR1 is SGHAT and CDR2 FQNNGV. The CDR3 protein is CASSLGPTYEQYF. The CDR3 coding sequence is TGTGCCAGCAGCTTAGGGCCAACCTACGAGCAGTACTTC.